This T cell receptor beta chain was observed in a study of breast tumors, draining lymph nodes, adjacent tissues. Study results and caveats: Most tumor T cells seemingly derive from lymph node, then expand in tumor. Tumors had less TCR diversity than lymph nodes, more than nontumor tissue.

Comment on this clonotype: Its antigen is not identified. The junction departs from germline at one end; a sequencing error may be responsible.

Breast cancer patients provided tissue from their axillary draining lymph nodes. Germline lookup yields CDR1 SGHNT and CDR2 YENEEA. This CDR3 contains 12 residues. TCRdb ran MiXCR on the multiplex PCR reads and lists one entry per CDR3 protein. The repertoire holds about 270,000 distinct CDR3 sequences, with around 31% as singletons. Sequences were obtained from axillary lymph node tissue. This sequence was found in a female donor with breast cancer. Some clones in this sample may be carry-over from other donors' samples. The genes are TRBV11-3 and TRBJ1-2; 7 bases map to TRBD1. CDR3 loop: CASGFDRDGYTF. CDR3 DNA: TGTGCCAGCGGCTTCGACAGGGATGGCTACACCTTC. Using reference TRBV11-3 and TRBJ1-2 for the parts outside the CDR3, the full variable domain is EAGVVQSPRYKIIEKKQPVAFWCNPISGHNTLYWYLQNLGQGPELLIRYENEEAVDDSQLPKDRFSAERLKGVDSTLKIQPAELGDSAVYLCASGFDRDGYTFGSGTRLTVV.